These 20 T cell receptor beta chains were all obtained from the same sample, sequenced in a study of OX40 agonist ivuxolimab in advanced cancers. Sequenced by immunoSEQ multiplex PCR; TCRdb stores in-frame clones only, minus some. Of around 100,000 clones in the sample, roughly 89% were seen once. The sequencing here drew on CD4+ or CD8+ T cells sorted from blood, taken in a trial of the OX40 agonist ivuxolimab. These TCRs come from an adult with an advanced solid tumor such as melanoma, head and neck, liver or kidney cancer.

The chain is built from TRBV28 and TRBJ2-5, with no clear D. Germline assignment: CDR1 MDHEN and CDR2 SYDVKM. The V end was cut by 3 bases, the J end by 13 bases, with 12 bases between. The CDR3 runs 11 residues. CDR3 sequence reads: CASSFEGSGYF. In nucleotides, the CDR3 is TGTGCCAGCAGTTTCGAAGGGTCGGGGTACTTC.

This chain joins TRBV6-1 and TRBJ2-1, with 7 nucleotides matching TRBD2. V dropped 7 bases and J dropped 0; count of bases not matched to a gene: 3. CDR3 size: 14 residues. Germline CDR1 is MNHNS and CDR2 is SASEGT. CDR3 in DNA: TGTGCCAGCACGACGGGGGGCTCCTACAATGAGCAGTTCTTC. Amino acid sequence: CASTTGGSYNEQFF.

This chain joins TRBV28 and TRBJ2-1, with no clear D. CDR3 length equals 11 residues. Germline lookup yields CDR1 MDHEN and CDR2 SYDVKM. CDR3 protein: CAAGSYNEQFF. The CDR3, as DNA: TGTGCTGCCGGCTCCTACAATGAGCAGTTCTTC.

The chain has TRBV7-2 and TRBJ2-5; D is perhaps TRBD2 (5 bases). Germline loops: CDR1 SGHTA, CDR2 FQGNSA. The CDR3 is made up of 15 amino acids. V lost 3 bases and J lost 4, with 15 bases in between. The CDR3 DNA follows: TGTGCCAGCAGCTTTGCAGCGCCGGGGTCAGAGACCCAGTACTTC. It translates to CASSFAAPGSETQYF.

The genes are TRBV21-1 and TRBJ2-5. TRBV21-1 is designated a pseudogene. CDR3 length: 16 amino acids. As DNA, the CDR3 is TGTGCCAGCAGCAGACAAGCAGGGGGGGCGCCGGAGACCCAGTACTTC. Translated, it gives CASSRQAGGAPETQYF.

The chain links TRBV19 to TRBJ1-3, with D unresolved. The CDR3 loop spans 15 amino acids. Germline V gene lookup returns CDR1 LNHDA and CDR2 SQIVND (reference sequence). V was cut by 7 bases and J by 0 bases, with 13 bases left in between. This CDR3 reads CASNLDGDSGNTIYF. Here the CDR3 DNA reads TGTGCCAGTAATTTGGACGGCGACTCTGGAAACACCATATATTTT.

DNA for the CDR3: TGTGCCAGCAGTAAGAACACCGGGGAGCTGTTTTTT. This gives the protein CASSKNTGELFF. The chain employs TRBV6-1 and TRBJ2-2; D is uncertain. The CDR3 totals 12 residues. Trimming took off 5 bases at V and 1 base at J, with 2 bases between the two ends. Germline CDR1 is MNHNS and CDR2 is SASEGT.

The chain uses TRBV30 and TRBJ1-2; maybe TRBD1 (6 bases). The CDR3 has 15 amino acids. From germline, CDR1 is GTSNPN and CDR2 SVGIG (reference sequence). V was trimmed by 2 bases and J by 7 bases, leaving 20 bases between them. The CDR3 here is CAWSRGSKERVGYTF. Here the CDR3 DNA reads TGTGCCTGGAGTAGGGGGTCCAAGGAGAGGGTTGGCTACACCTTC.

The V gene is TRBV7-2, the J gene TRBJ2-7, with no clear D. V gave up 7 bases and J gave up 3 bases, with 16 bases separating them. Germline V CDR1 and CDR2: SGHTA, FQGNSA. This CDR3 is built from 14 residues. CDR3 nucleotide sequence: TGTGCCAGCACTAAATTTGTACAAAACTACGAGCAGTACTTC. It encodes CASTKFVQNYEQYF.

This chain connects TRBV6-1 to TRBJ1-2; D gene ambiguous. V was shortened by 2 bases and J by 8 bases, with 3 bases between the two germline ends. CDR1 and CDR2 from the germline V gene are MNHNS and SASEGT. The CDR3 has 10 residues. CDR3 residues: CASSESGYTF. The CDR3 region has the DNA TGTGCCAGCAGTGAATCGGGCTACACCTTC.

J is TRBJ2-3 and V is TRBV5-1; 7 nucleotides match TRBD1. V gave up 4 bases and J gave up 3 bases; unmatched junction bases: 2. The CDR3 is made up of 13 amino acids. Germline assignment: CDR1 SGHRS and CDR2 YFSETQ. In DNA, the CDR3 is TGCGCCAGCAGCCCGACAGGGACAGATACGCAGTATTTT. It yields the protein CASSPTGTDTQYF.

The rearrangement joins TRBV11-2 to TRBJ1-3; the D gene is possibly TRBD1 (6 bases). CDR3 length: 15 amino acids. Germline loops: CDR1 SGHAT, CDR2 FQNNGV. The germline V and J ends were trimmed by 5 bases and 3 bases, with 14 bases remaining between them. CDR3 in DNA: TGTGCCAGCAGCAAGACAGGCACTCTTGGAAACACCATATATTTT. Translation gives CASSKTGTLGNTIYF.

The rearrangement links TRBV7-2 to TRBJ2-7; 11 bases line up with TRBD2. Germline V gene sequence: CDR1 SGHTA, CDR2 FQGNSA. The CDR3 has 14 amino acids. V was pared by 5 bases and J by 7 bases, with 7 bases of the junction left unmatched. The CDR3 region has the DNA TGTGCCAGCAGCCTCTCCCGACTAGCGGGAGAGCAGTACTTC. It codes for CASSLSRLAGEQYF.

The chain carries TRBV5-1 and TRBJ2-5; possible D gene TRBD1, 7 bases. Trimming took 1 base from V and 3 from J, leaving 19 bases between them. This CDR3 has 17 amino acids. CDR1 is SGHRS and CDR2 is YFSETQ in the germline V gene. CDR3 coding DNA: TGCGCCAGCAGCTTGTCGAGACAGGGAGGATTGGAAGAGACCCAGTACTTC. This sequence encodes CASSLSRQGGLEETQYF.

The CDR3 sequence is CASSLDPDDQPQHF. The DNA for the CDR3 is TGCGCCAGCAGCTTGGATCCCGATGATCAGCCCCAGCATTTT. The chain has TRBV5-1 and TRBJ1-5; D not resolved. V was clipped by 0 bases and J by 5 bases, with 9 bases between them. The CDR3 sequence is 14 residues long. The germline gives CDR1 SGHRS, CDR2 YFSETQ.

The chain is built from TRBV6-6 and TRBJ2-7; TRBD1 matches at 9 bases. Germline V gene data show CDR1 as MNHNY and CDR2 as SVGAGI (reference sequence). The trim removed 6 bases at V and 3 bases at J, leaving 3 bases unmatched. This CDR3 contains 13 residues. CDR3 residues: CASRETGGYEQYF. CDR3 in DNA: TGTGCCAGCAGGGAGACAGGGGGCTACGAGCAGTACTTC.

This rearrangement joins TRBV15 to TRBJ2-3; D may be TRBD2 (6 bases). This CDR3 contains 14 residues. V was clipped by 5 bases and J by 0 bases, with 9 bases between them. Germline assignment: CDR1 LNHNV and CDR2 YYDKDF (reference sequence). The CDR3 coding sequence is TGTGCCACCAGCCCCGGGGGTAGCACAGATACGCAGTATTTT. Translated, it gives CATSPGGSTDTQYF.

In its sample, this clone was seen once. The chain recombines TRBV5-8 with TRBJ2-7; D gene uncertain. Per germline, CDR1 SGHTS and CDR2 YDEGEE. Trimming cost V 2 bases and J 4 bases, with 4 bases left between them. The CDR3 consists of 11 residues. CDR3 sequence (DNA): TGTGCCAGCAGCTTCCGGTACGAGCAGTACTTC. Translated, it gives CASSFRYEQYF.

CDR3 sequence reads: CASIPAGAVYYEQYF. In DNA, the CDR3 is TGTGCCAGCATCCCCGCAGGGGCGGTATACTACGAGCAGTACTTC. V usage is TRBV28 and J usage is TRBJ2-7, with TRBD1 as a possible D gene (6 bases). V lost 7 bases and J 3 bases, leaving 19 bases between the germline ends. The V gene's germline CDR1 is MDHEN and CDR2 SYDVKM. This CDR3 has 15 amino acids.

This clone has just one count. J is TRBJ1-1 and V is TRBV7-9; D uncertain. This CDR3 has 14 residues. Germline CDR1 is SEHNR and CDR2 is FQNEAQ (reference sequence). Trimming pared 5 bases from V and 5 bases from J, leaving 15 bases between. The CDR3 region is CASSGSWLTTEAFF. The CDR3 bases are TGTGCCAGCAGCGGTTCATGGTTGACAACTGAAGCTTTCTTT.